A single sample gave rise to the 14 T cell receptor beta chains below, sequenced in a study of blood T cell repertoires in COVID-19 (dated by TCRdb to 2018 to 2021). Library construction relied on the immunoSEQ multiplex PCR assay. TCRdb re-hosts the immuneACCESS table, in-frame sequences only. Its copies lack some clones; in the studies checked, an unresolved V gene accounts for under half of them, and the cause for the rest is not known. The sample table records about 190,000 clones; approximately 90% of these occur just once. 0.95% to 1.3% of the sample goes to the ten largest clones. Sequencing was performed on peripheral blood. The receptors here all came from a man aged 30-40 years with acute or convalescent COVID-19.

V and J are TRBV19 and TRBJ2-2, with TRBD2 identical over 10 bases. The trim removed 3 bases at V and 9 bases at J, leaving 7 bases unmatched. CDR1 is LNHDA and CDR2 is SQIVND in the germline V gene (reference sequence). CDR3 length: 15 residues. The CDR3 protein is CASSMGASGSRELFF. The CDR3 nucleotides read TGTGCCAGTAGTATGGGTGCTAGCGGGAGTCGGGAGCTGTTTTTT.

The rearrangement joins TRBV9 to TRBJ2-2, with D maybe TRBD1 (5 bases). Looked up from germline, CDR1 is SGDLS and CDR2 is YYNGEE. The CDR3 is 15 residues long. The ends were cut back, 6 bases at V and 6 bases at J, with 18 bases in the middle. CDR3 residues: CASNLLGVESGELFF. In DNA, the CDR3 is TGTGCCAGCAACCTTCTAGGGGTCGAGTCCGGGGAGCTGTTTTTT.

CDR3 sequence: CASSPQGAGNQPQHF. The CDR3 DNA sequence: TGTGCCAGCAGCCCACAGGGGGCAGGCAATCAGCCCCAGCATTTT. The chain couples TRBV28 to TRBJ1-5; TRBD1 matches 9 bases. Germline V gives CDR1 MDHEN, CDR2 SYDVKM. The CDR3 contains 15 residues. Trimming removed 6 bases from V and 2 bases from J; junction bases left unmatched: 5.

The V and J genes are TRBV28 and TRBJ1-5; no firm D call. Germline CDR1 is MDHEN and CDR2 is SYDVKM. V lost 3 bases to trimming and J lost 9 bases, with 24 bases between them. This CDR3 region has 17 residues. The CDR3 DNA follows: TGTGCCAGCAGTTTCTTTACTTTACAGCAACTGCTTAGGCCCCAGCATTTT. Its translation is CASSFFTLQQLLRPQHF.

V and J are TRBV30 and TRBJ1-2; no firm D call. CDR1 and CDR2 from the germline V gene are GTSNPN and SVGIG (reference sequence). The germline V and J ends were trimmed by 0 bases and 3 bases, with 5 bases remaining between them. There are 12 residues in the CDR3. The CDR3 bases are TGTGCCTGGAGTGTACAACACTATGGCTACACCTTC. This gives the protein CAWSVQHYGYTF.

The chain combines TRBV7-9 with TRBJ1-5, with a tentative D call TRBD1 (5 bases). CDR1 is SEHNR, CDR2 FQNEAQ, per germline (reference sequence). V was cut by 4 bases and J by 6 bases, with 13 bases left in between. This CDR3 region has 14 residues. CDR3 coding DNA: TGTGCCAGCAGCTCGAATCCGGGGGGTCAGCCCCAGCATTTT. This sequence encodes CASSSNPGGQPQHF.

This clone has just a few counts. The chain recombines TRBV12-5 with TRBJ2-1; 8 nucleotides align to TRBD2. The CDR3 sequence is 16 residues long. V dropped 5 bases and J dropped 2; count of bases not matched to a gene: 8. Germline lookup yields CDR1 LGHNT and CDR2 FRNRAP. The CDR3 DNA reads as TGTGCTAGTGGTATGTTAGCGGGGAGCCCCTACAATGAGCAGTTCTTC. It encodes CASGMLAGSPYNEQFF. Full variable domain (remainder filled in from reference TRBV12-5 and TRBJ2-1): DARVTQTPRHKVTEMGQEVTMRCQPILGHNTVFWYRQTMMQGLELLAYFRNRAPLDDSGMPKDRFSAEMPDATLATLKIQPSEPRDSAVYFCASGMLAGSPYNEQFFGPGTRLTVL.

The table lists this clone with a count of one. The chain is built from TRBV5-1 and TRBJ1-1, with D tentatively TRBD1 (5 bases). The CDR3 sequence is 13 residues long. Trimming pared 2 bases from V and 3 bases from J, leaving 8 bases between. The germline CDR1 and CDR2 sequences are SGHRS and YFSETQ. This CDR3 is CASSFGGDTEAFF. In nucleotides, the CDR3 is TGCGCCAGCAGCTTCGGGGGAGACACTGAAGCTTTCTTT.

CDR3 nucleotides: TGTGCCAGCAGCTCGATACAGGGTATCCTGGCCTACGAGCAGTACTTC. Its protein is CASSSIQGILAYEQYF. This chain links TRBV5-6 with TRBJ2-7; tentative D call: TRBD1 (6 bases). The V gene's germline CDR1 is SGHDT and CDR2 YYEEEE. Deletions cut 3 bases from V and 2 bases from J, with 18 bases between. The CDR3 length is 16 residues.

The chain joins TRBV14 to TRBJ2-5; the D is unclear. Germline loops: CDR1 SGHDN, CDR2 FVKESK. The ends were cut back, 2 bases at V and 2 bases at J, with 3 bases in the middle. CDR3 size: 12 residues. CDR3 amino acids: CASSQTQETQYF. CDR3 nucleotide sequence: TGTGCCAGCAGCCAAACACAAGAGACCCAGTACTTC.

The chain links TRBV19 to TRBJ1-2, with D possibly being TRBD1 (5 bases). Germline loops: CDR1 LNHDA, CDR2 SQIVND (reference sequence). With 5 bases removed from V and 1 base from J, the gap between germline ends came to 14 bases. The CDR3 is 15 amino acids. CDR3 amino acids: CASSDERGINYGYTF. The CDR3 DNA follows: TGTGCCAGTAGTGATGAGCGGGGGATTAACTATGGCTACACCTTC.

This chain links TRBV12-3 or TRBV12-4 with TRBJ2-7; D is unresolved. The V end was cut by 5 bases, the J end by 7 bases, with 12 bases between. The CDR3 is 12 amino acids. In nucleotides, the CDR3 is TGTGCCAGCAGTCCACGCCCACGGGAGCAGTACTTC. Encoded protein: CASSPRPREQYF.

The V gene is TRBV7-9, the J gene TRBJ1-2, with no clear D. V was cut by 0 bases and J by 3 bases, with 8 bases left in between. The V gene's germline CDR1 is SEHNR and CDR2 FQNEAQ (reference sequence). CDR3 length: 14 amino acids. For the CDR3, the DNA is TGTGCCAGCAGCTTAGCGTATCAGTACTATGGCTACACCTTC. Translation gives CASSLAYQYYGYTF.

The CDR3 DNA is TGTGCCAGCAGCTTACAGGGTAGCGAAAAACTGTTTTTT. Translated: CASSLQGSEKLFF. The chain carries TRBV7-9 and TRBJ1-4; D is perhaps TRBD1 (5 bases). V was trimmed by 2 bases and J by 8 bases, leaving 9 bases between them. This CDR3 has 13 residues. From germline, CDR1 is SEHNR and CDR2 FQNEAQ (reference sequence).